The T cell receptor (beta chain) described here comes from a study of control samples from healthy donors and cancer patients. Measured with immunoSEQ multiplex PCR; TCRdb has only the in-frame clones, and not every one. Of approximately 140,000 clones in the sample, around 94% are singletons; the top ten hold approximately 14%. Germline V gives CDR1 SGHDT, CDR2 YYEEEE. The CDR3 has 12 amino acids. The germline V and J ends were trimmed by 1 base and 4 bases, with 5 bases remaining between them. This chain joins TRBV5-6 and TRBJ2-5; no reliable D call. This TCR was recovered from a man between 40 and 49 years old in good health. Sequenced: blood. CDR3 loop: CASSLNIETQYF. CDR3 bases: TGTGCCAGCAGCTTGAATATAGAGACCCAGTACTTC.